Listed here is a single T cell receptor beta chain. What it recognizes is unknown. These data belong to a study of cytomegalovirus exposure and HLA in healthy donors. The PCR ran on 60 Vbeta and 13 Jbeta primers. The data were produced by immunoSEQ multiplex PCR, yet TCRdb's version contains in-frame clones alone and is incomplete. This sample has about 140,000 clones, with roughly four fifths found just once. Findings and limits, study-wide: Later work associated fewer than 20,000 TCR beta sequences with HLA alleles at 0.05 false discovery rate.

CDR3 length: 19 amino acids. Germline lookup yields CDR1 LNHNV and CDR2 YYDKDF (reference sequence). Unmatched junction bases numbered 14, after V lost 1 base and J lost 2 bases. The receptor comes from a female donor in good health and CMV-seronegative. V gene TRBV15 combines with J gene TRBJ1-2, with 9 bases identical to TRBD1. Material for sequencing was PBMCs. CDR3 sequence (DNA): TGTGCCACCAGCAGAGCCGACCGGCACCCGGGACAGGGCAACTATGGCTACACCTTC. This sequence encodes CATSRADRHPGQGNYGYTF.